Below are 30 T cell receptor beta chains sequenced from a single sample in a study of molecular identifiers for immune sequencing clone quantification. TCRdb re-analysed the PCR reads in MiXCR, keeping a single row per CDR3 protein. The top ten clones hold 3.5% to 4% of a sample with tens of thousands of distinct CDR3 sequences, just over 35% of them seen once. Sample: naive CD8+ T cells from blood, with Jurkat cell RNA spiked in. Subset in this sample: FACS-sorted CD8+CD4-CCR7+CD45RA+ naive T cells. The origin of the receptors is a human donor in good health. Some libraries in this study had Jurkat cell RNA spiked in.

This clonotype occurred many times. The chain is built from TRBV25-1 and TRBJ2-6; D may be TRBD1 (6 bases). V gave up 4 bases and J gave up 2 bases, with 12 bases separating them. Germline assignment: CDR1 MGHDK and CDR2 SYGVNS. The CDR3 consists of 16 residues. CDR3 bases: TGTGCCAGCAGTGCCAAATCAGGGGCTGGGGCCAACGTCCTGACTTTC. Amino acid sequence: CASSAKSGAGANVLTF.

On this clonotype: A junction end diverges from the germline sequence, so it may reflect a read error. The chain has TRBV25-1 and TRBJ2-5; TRBD1 matches at 8 bases. From germline, CDR1 is MGHDK and CDR2 SYGVNS. The CDR3 covers 12 residues. The CDR3 loop is CASTGGYKTRYF. CDR3 coding DNA: TGTGCCAGCACAGGGGGCTACAAGACCCGGTACTTC.

With respect to this clonotype: A much larger clone lies a single base off, so this may be a read error. The CDR3 does not end in the conserved phenylalanine or tryptophan, so this is likely a read error. The chain uses TRBV20-1 and TRBJ2-3; 7 bases are a match to TRBD2. This CDR3 has 14 residues. With V trimmed by 3 bases and J by 2 bases, 5 bases remained unmatched. Germline V gene lookup returns CDR1 DFQATT and CDR2 SNEGSKA (reference sequence). The CDR3 loop is CSARYLAVTDTQYL. DNA of the CDR3: TGCAGTGCTAGGTATCTAGCGGTCACAGATACGCAGTATCTT.

On this clonotype: The junction does not match germline at one end; this may be a read error. The rearrangement uses TRBV28 and TRBJ2-2, with 7 bases fitting TRBD2. The germline V gene encodes CDR1 MDHEN and CDR2 SYDVKM. The CDR3 covers 15 residues. In nucleotides, the CDR3 is TGTGCCAGCAGTTCCCGGGGACTAATGACCGGGGGGCTGTTTTTT. This encodes CASSSRGLMTGGLFF.

Turning to this clonotype: Germline is not matched at one junction end, which may reflect a read error. V gene TRBV12-3 or TRBV12-4 combines with J gene TRBJ1-1; D is unresolved. CDR3 size: 14 residues. The CDR3 protein is CASTLTSLDTEAFF. CDR3 coding DNA: TGTGCCAGCACTTTAACCAGTTTGGACACTGAAGCTTTCTTT.

The chain links TRBV6-5 to TRBJ2-5; D tentatively reads TRBD1 or TRBD2 (6 bases each). This CDR3 has 13 amino acids. Trimming removed 6 bases from V and 4 bases from J, with 12 bases in between. Germline V gene lookup returns CDR1 MNHEY and CDR2 SVGAGI. CDR3 sequence: CASRIEGGETQYF. Written as DNA, the CDR3 is TGTGCCAGCAGAATCGAGGGGGGAGAGACCCAGTACTTC.

The chain links TRBV12-3 or TRBV12-4 to TRBJ2-7; D is uncertain. The germline V and J ends were trimmed by 4 bases and 2 bases, with 9 bases remaining between them. This CDR3 comprises 13 residues. The chain's CDR3 is CASSYGLTYEQYF. The CDR3 coding sequence is TGTGCCAGCAGTTACGGGCTTACCTACGAGCAGTACTTC.

This clonotype was counted many times. The rearrangement uses TRBV7-9 and TRBJ2-2; 10 nucleotides line up with TRBD2. J lost 5 bases, V lost 2 bases, and 2 bases had no gene match. The CDR3 spans 15 residues. Per the germline V gene, CDR1 is SEHNR and CDR2 is FQNEAQ (reference sequence). This CDR3 reads CASSLTSGDTGELFF. CDR3 DNA sequence: TGTGCCAGCAGCTTAACTAGCGGGGATACCGGGGAGCTGTTTTTT.

In the case of this clonotype: Without the conserved terminal phenylalanine or tryptophan, this CDR3 likely stems from a read error. The chain employs TRBV4-1 and TRBJ2-7; possible D gene TRBD1, 6 bases. Germline CDR1 is MGHRA and CDR2 is YSYEKL. This CDR3 region has 13 residues. Deletions cut 1 base from V and 5 bases from J, with 9 bases between. The CDR3 coding sequence is TGCGCCAGCAGCCAAGGTCCAGGGGACGAGCAGTACTAC. This encodes CASSQGPGDEQYY.

V gene TRBV20-1 combines with J gene TRBJ2-4; D possibly corresponds to TRBD2 (5 bases). V lost 0 bases and J lost 0, with 21 bases in between. Germline lookup yields CDR1 DFQATT and CDR2 SNEGSKA (reference sequence). The CDR3 sequence is 19 residues long. The CDR3 is CSARDGRAERSIAKNIQYF. DNA of the CDR3: TGCAGTGCTAGAGACGGACGGGCCGAGCGGTCAATAGCCAAAAACATTCAGTACTTC.

DNA of the CDR3: TGTGCCAGCAGGGGGGGAGGACATGGCTACACCTTC. Its translation is CASRGGGHGYTF. J is TRBJ1-2 and V is TRBV27; possibly TRBD1 for D (5 bases). CDR1 MNHEY and CDR2 SMNVEV come from the germline V gene (reference sequence). CDR3 size: 12 residues. V lost 6 bases, J lost 6 bases, and 11 bases lay in between.

There are many counts of this clonotype. The chain joins TRBV27 to TRBJ2-3; D perhaps matches TRBD2 (6 bases). Deletions cut 6 bases from V and 2 bases from J, with 15 bases between. Germline loops: CDR1 MNHEY, CDR2 SMNVEV (reference sequence). CDR3 length: 15 amino acids. CDR3 bases: TGTGCCAGCAGCTCTAGCGATCGGATCACAGATACGCAGTATTTT. Amino acid sequence: CASSSSDRITDTQYF.

As for this clonotype: With a much larger clone just one base away, this may be a read error. The J gene is TRBJ2-3, the V gene TRBV7-7; D is perhaps TRBD2 (5 bases). CDR3 length: 14 amino acids. The germline V gene has CDR1 SSHAT and CDR2 FNYEAQ (reference sequence). CDR3 bases: TGTGCTAGCAGCTCAGTGGCCGGGGCAGATACGCAGTATTTT. Its protein is CASSSVAGADTQYF.

V gene TRBV20-1 combines with J gene TRBJ2-2; D possibly corresponds to TRBD2 (6 bases). The CDR3 is made up of 18 amino acids. Trimming took off 0 bases at V and 3 bases at J, with 20 bases between the two ends. CDR1 and CDR2 (germline): DFQATT, SNEGSKA (reference sequence). The CDR3 protein is CSARDPLAVGGYTGELFF. The DNA for the CDR3 is TGCAGTGCTAGAGACCCCTTAGCGGTTGGAGGATACACCGGGGAGCTGTTTTTT.

This sequence joins TRBV18 and TRBJ1-5; D ambiguous. The germline V gene has CDR1 KGHSH and CDR2 LQKENI. CDR3 length equals 14 residues. Between the trimmed V and J ends, which lost 3 bases and 7 bases, there was a span of 13 bases. The CDR3 region is CASSPYTNDQPQHF. CDR3 bases: TGTGCCAGCTCACCCTATACTAATGACCAGCCCCAGCATTTT.

The chain joins TRBV27 to TRBJ2-7; no firm D call. Trimming took 6 bases from V and 2 from J, leaving 14 bases between them. CDR1 is MNHEY and CDR2 is SMNVEV in the germline V gene (reference sequence). The CDR3 has 14 amino acids. CDR3 in DNA: TGTGCCAGCAGACTCAGTGACCTTACCTACGAGCAGTACTTC. This codes for CASRLSDLTYEQYF.

This clonotype was counted at least ten times. The CDR3 reads CASILAGLETQYF. The CDR3 DNA is TGTGCCAGCATACTAGCGGGACTGGAGACCCAGTACTTC. This sequence joins TRBV7-2 and TRBJ2-5; 10 nucleotides match TRBD2. This CDR3 comprises 13 residues. Trimming cost V 7 bases and J 5 bases; bases outside gene matches: 4. The V gene's germline CDR1 is SGHTA and CDR2 FQGNSA.

This clonotype was seen at least ten times. The genes are TRBV4-3 and TRBJ2-7, with D perhaps TRBD1 or TRBD2 (5 bases each). Germline CDR1 and CDR2: LGHNA and YSLEER. The V and J ends lost 1 base and 6 bases respectively, with 13 bases between them. The CDR3 is 14 amino acids. The CDR3 loop reads CASSQVVAGSEQYF. In DNA form, the CDR3 reads TGCGCCAGCAGCCAAGTCGTGGCAGGGAGCGAGCAGTACTTC.

CDR3 coding DNA: TGTGCCAGCAATATCGGACTTGGGCAGCCCCAGCATTTT. Its translation is CASNIGLGQPQHF. The V and J genes are TRBV6-2 or TRBV6-3 and TRBJ1-5; D not resolved. V gave up 7 bases and J gave up 7 bases, with 14 bases separating them. The CDR3 sequence is 13 residues long. Germline CDR1 and CDR2: MNHEY and SVGEGT.

The J gene is TRBJ1-5, the V gene TRBV28; D not resolved. Germline lookup yields CDR1 MDHEN and CDR2 SYDVKM. The CDR3 covers 15 residues. Trimming took off 6 bases at V and 0 bases at J, with 12 bases between the two ends. The CDR3 sequence is CASRQFVGSNQPQHF. The CDR3 nucleotides read TGTGCCAGCAGACAATTTGTGGGTAGCAATCAGCCCCAGCATTTT.

The V call is TRBV11-2, the J call TRBJ2-7; perhaps TRBD2 as D (8 bases). The CDR3 sequence is 17 residues long. V lost 8 bases, J lost 3 bases, and 26 bases lay in between. Per germline, CDR1 SGHAT and CDR2 FQNNGV. In DNA, the CDR3 is TGTGCCAGCTGCTCCTTGGCCCCGGGGGGGGACAGCTACGAGCAGTACTTC. Its translation: CASCSLAPGGDSYEQYF.

This clonotype was seen a few times. The chain combines TRBV20-1 with TRBJ2-3, with 8 bases aligning to TRBD2. V lost 5 bases, J lost 0 bases, and 7 bases stayed unmatched. Germline V gives CDR1 DFQATT, CDR2 SNEGSKA (reference sequence). This CDR3 is built from 15 residues. CDR3 protein: CSAETSDTSTDTQYF. In DNA form, the CDR3 reads TGCAGTGCTGAGACTAGCGACACTAGCACAGATACGCAGTATTTT.

This clonotype occurred a few times. The CDR3 spells CASSFPGHSVNQPQHF. In nucleotides, the CDR3 is TGTGCCAGCAGTTTCCCGGGACACAGTGTGAATCAGCCCCAGCATTTT. The genes are TRBV28 and TRBJ1-5; tentatively, D is TRBD1 (6 bases). V was shortened by 3 bases and J by 4 bases, with 16 bases between the two germline ends. The germline V gene encodes CDR1 MDHEN and CDR2 SYDVKM. The CDR3 is 16 residues long.

In its sample, this clonotype was seen once. This likely comes from a read error, as the CDR3 has no conserved phenylalanine or tryptophan at its end. The genes are TRBV6-2 or TRBV6-3 and TRBJ2-6; tentatively, D is TRBD2 (6 bases). The V end lost 3 bases, the J end lost 0 bases, and 9 bases lay between the germline ends. Germline CDR1 reads MNHEY; CDR2 reads SVGEGT. The CDR3 runs to 16 residues. Here the CDR3 DNA reads TGTGCCAGCAGTTATCGGACTATCTCTGGGGCCAACGTCCTGACTATC. Translation gives CASSYRTISGANVLTI.

This clonotype was seen only a few times. J is TRBJ1-1 and V is TRBV20-1; D gene uncertain. Trimming cost V 6 bases and J 7 bases, with 18 bases left between them. This CDR3 is 13 amino acids long. CDR1 DFQATT and CDR2 SNEGSKA come from the germline V gene (reference sequence). CDR3 nucleotide sequence: TGCAGTGCCGGCTCTGGCGGTTTTGTTGAAGCTTTCTTT. It translates to CSAGSGGFVEAFF.

This clonotype was found a few times. This chain links TRBV5-1 with TRBJ2-5, with TRBD1 matching over 12 bases. The germline V gene encodes CDR1 SGHRS and CDR2 YFSETQ. The V segment lost 0 bases and the J segment 9 bases; nucleotides outside the gene matches: 12. This CDR3 is 17 amino acids long. The chain's CDR3 is CASSLAWDRGRGEPQYF. CDR3 in DNA: TGCGCCAGCAGCTTGGCTTGGGACAGGGGGCGAGGGGAGCCCCAGTACTTC. The whole variable domain, remainder taken from reference TRBV5-1 and TRBJ2-5, is KAGVTQTPRYLIKTRGQQVTLSCSPISGHRSVSWYQQTPGQGLQFLFEYFSETQRNKGNFPGRFSGRQFSNSRSEMNVSTLELGDSALYLCASSLAWDRGRGEPQYFGPGTRLLVL.

This clonotype was found a few times. The V gene is TRBV7-9, the J gene TRBJ1-5; tentative D call: TRBD1 (6 bases). From germline, CDR1 is SEHNR and CDR2 FQNEAQ (reference sequence). This CDR3 is 13 amino acids long. The V and J ends lost 5 bases and 5 bases respectively, with 10 bases between them. DNA of the CDR3: TGTGCCAGCAGCCACTCAGGGGATCAGCCCCAGCATTTT. It is translated as CASSHSGDQPQHF. The whole variable domain, filled in from reference TRBV7-9 and TRBJ1-5, reads DTGVSQNPRHKITKRGQNVTFRCDPISEHNRLYWYRQTLGQGPEFLTYFQNEAQLEKSRLLSDRFSAERPKGSFSTLEIQRTEQGDSAMYLCASSHSGDQPQHFGDGTRLSIL.

This clonotype was seen more than once but under ten times. The genes are TRBV20-1 and TRBJ1-5; D ambiguous. V was pared by 5 bases and J by 0 bases, with 11 bases between. CDR3 size: 14 residues. The germline V gene has CDR1 DFQATT and CDR2 SNEGSKA (reference sequence). The CDR3 DNA reads TGCAGTGCTCCAGAGGGCAATAGCAATCAGCCCCAGCATTTT. This translates into CSAPEGNSNQPQHF.

This rearrangement joins TRBV7-9 to TRBJ2-7, with 12 bases identical to TRBD2. Germline loops: CDR1 SEHNR, CDR2 FQNEAQ (reference sequence). The V and J ends lost 10 bases and 2 bases, in that order; junction bases with no gene match: 21. This CDR3 is 19 amino acids long. CDR3 region: CATPVSRTSGKRGAYEQYF. The CDR3 DNA reads as TGTGCCACCCCGGTCAGTCGGACTAGCGGGAAGAGGGGCGCCTACGAGCAGTACTTC.

The chain has TRBV9 and TRBJ2-1, with 8 bases identical to TRBD2. V lost 2 bases to trimming and J lost 7 bases; unmatched junction nucleotides: 11. Per germline, CDR1 SGDLS and CDR2 YYNGEE. The CDR3 extends over 16 amino acids. CDR3 DNA: TGTGCCAGCAGCGTCACTAGCGGCAGCGGTCCTAATGAGCAGTTCTTC. This sequence encodes CASSVTSGSGPNEQFF.